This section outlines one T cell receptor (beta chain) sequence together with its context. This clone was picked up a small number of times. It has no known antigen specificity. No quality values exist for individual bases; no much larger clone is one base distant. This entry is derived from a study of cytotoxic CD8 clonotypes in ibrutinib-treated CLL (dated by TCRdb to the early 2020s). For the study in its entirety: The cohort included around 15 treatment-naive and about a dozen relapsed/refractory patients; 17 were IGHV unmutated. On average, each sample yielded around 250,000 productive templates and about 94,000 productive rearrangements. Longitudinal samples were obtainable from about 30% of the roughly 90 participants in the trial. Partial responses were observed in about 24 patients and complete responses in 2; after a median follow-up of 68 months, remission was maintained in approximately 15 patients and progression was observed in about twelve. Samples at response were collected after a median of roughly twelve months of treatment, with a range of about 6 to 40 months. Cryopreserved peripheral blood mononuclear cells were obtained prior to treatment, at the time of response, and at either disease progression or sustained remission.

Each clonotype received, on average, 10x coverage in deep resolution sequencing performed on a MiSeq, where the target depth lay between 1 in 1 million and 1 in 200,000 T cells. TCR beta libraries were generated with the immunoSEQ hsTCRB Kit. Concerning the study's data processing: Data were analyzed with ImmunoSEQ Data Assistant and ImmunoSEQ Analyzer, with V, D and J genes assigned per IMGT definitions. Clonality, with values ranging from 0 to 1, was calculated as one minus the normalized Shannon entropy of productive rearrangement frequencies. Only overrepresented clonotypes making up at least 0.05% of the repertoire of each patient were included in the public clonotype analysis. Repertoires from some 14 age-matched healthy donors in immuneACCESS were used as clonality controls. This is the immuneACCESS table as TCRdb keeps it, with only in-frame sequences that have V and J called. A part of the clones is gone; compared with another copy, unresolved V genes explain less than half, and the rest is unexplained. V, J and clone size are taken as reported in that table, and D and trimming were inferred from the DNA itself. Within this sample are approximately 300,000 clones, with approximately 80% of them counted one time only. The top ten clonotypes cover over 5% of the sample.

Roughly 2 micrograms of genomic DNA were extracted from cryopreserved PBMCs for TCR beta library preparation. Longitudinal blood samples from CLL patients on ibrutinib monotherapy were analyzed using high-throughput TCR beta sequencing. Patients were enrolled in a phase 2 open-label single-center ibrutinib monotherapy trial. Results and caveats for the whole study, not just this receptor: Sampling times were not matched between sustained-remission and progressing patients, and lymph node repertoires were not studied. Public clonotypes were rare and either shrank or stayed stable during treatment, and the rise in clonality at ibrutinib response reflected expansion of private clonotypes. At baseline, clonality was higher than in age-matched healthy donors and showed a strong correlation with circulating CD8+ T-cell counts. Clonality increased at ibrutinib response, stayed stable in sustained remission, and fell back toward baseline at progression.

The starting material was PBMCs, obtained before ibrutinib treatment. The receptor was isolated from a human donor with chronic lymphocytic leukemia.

The sequence in DNA is TGTGCCAGCAGCCTCAGACCCCGGGGTAGCGGGAGGGCGTCAGATACGCAGTATTTT. This is translated as CASSLRPRGSGRASDTQYF. The rearranged chain carries TRBV7-2 and TRBJ2-3, with TRBD2 identical over 11 junction bases. CDR1 and CDR2 are drawn from the germline V gene: SGHTA, FQGNSA. Trimmed from V: 5 bases; trimmed from J: 4 bases; junction bases lacking a gene match: 17. The CDR3 goes from the cysteine to the phenylalanine over 19 residues. Left in the record is the CDR3 DNA by itself, 57 bases read in frame from the first base.